Listed below are T cell receptor beta chains from one sample, sequenced in a study of blood T cell repertoires in COVID-19. Clones were sequenced by immunoSEQ multiplex PCR, and TCRdb holds only the in-frame ones, with some missing. The sample yields about 350,000 clones, around 90% seen once. Sequencing was carried out using peripheral blood. The receptors come from a woman under 30 who had recovered from COVID-19. Both conserved end residues are part of each CDR3. Each record gives: J gene, D gene, V gene, clone size, CDR3 DNA, CDR3 protein. A D gene is named only where the DNA matches it firmly. Clone sizes are given selectively: once, few, many, or a class where the clone is expanded.

j_call: TRBJ1-2; d_call: .; v_call: TRBV11-2; clone_size: once; cdr3_nt: TGTGCCAGCAGGTTGAACAGGGCGGACGGCTACACCTTC; cdr3_aa: CASRLNRADGYTF
j_call: TRBJ1-4; d_call: TRBD1; v_call: TRBV5-1; clone_size: .; cdr3_nt: TGCGCCAGCAGCTTCGGGACAGCAACCGAAAAACTGTTTTTT; cdr3_aa: CASSFGTATEKLFF
j_call: TRBJ2-3; d_call: .; v_call: TRBV6-2/TRBV6-3; clone_size: .; cdr3_nt: TGTGCCAGCAGTTCTTCATCCCCAGGTTTCCAGTATTTT; cdr3_aa: CASSSSSPGFQYF
j_call: TRBJ1-2; d_call: TRBD1; v_call: TRBV2; clone_size: few; cdr3_nt: TGTGCCACCCAGGGGGCGGCCCAAGGCTTC; cdr3_aa: CATQGAAQGF
j_call: TRBJ2-1; d_call: TRBD2; v_call: TRBV4-1; clone_size: .; cdr3_nt: TGCGCCAGCAGCCATCTGCCCGGGACTAGCCAATACAATGAGCAGTTCTTC; cdr3_aa: CASSHLPGTSQYNEQFF
j_call: TRBJ2-1; d_call: TRBD2; v_call: TRBV5-1; clone_size: .; cdr3_nt: TGCGCCAGCAGCCCTGGACTAGCGGGAAGAGGGGGCAATGAGCAGTTCTTC; cdr3_aa: CASSPGLAGRGGNEQFF
j_call: TRBJ2-5; d_call: TRBD2; v_call: TRBV28; clone_size: .; cdr3_nt: TGTGCCAGCAGGGCCTTCCCAGGACTAGCGGGAGAACGAGAGACCCAGTACTTC; cdr3_aa: CASRAFPGLAGERETQYF
j_call: TRBJ2-3; d_call: TRBD1; v_call: TRBV11-3; clone_size: .; cdr3_nt: TGTGCCAGCAGCTTAGTAAGGGACAGCCAGTATTTT; cdr3_aa: CASSLVRDSQYF
j_call: TRBJ1-1; d_call: .; v_call: TRBV5-1; clone_size: .; cdr3_nt: TGCGCCAGCAGCTTGGACGGGAGGGTGAACACTGAAGCTTTCTTT; cdr3_aa: CASSLDGRVNTEAFF
j_call: TRBJ1-2; d_call: .; v_call: TRBV2; clone_size: few; cdr3_nt: TGTGCCAGCAGTGATGGAGAACTGGAGACCGTTGGCTACACCTTC; cdr3_aa: CASSDGELETVGYTF
j_call: TRBJ1-2; d_call: .; v_call: TRBV4-3; clone_size: once; cdr3_nt: TGCGCCAGCAGCCAAGGACAAAGTCTCTATGGCTACACCTTC; cdr3_aa: CASSQGQSLYGYTF
j_call: TRBJ1-2; d_call: .; v_call: TRBV21-1; clone_size: .; cdr3_nt: TGTGCCAGCACCCAGGGTAACTATGGCTACACCTTC; cdr3_aa: CASTQGNYGYTF
j_call: TRBJ2-1; d_call: TRBD2; v_call: TRBV7-2; clone_size: .; cdr3_nt: TGTGCCAGCCTAGCGGGAGTACACAATGAGCAGTTCTTC; cdr3_aa: CASLAGVHNEQFF
j_call: TRBJ2-1; d_call: TRBD2; v_call: TRBV7-8; clone_size: .; cdr3_nt: TGTGCCAGCAGCTTAAGAGCTAGCGGGATTGGTGAGCAGTTCTTC; cdr3_aa: CASSLRASGIGEQFF
j_call: TRBJ2-1; d_call: TRBD2; v_call: TRBV11-2; clone_size: .; cdr3_nt: TGTGCCAGCAGCTCGACTAGCGGGATAGTTGAGCAGTTCTTC; cdr3_aa: CASSSTSGIVEQFF
j_call: TRBJ1-1; d_call: TRBD1; v_call: TRBV2; clone_size: few; cdr3_nt: TGTGCCAGCAGCGGGGGACAGGGGGGTACTGAAGCTTTCTTT; cdr3_aa: CASSGGQGGTEAFF